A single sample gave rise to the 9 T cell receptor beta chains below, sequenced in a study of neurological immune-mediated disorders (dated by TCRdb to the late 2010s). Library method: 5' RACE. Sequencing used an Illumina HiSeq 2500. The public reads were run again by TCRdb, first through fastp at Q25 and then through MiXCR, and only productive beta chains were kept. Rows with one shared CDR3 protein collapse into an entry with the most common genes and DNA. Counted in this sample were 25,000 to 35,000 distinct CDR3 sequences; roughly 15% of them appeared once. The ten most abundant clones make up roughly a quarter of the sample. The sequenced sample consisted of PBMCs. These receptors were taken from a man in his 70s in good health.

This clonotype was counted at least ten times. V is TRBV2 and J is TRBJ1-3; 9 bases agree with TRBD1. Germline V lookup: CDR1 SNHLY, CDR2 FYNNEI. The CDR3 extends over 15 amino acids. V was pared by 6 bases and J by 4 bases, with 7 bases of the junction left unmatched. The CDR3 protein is CASSRSQGAGNTIYF. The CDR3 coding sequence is TGTGCCAGCAGCCGTTCACAGGGGGCAGGAAACACCATATATTTT.

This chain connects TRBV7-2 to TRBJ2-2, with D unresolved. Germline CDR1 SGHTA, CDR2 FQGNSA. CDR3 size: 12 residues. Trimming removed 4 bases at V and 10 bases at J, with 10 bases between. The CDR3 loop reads CASSSLPVELFF. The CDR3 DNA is TGTGCCAGCAGCTCCCTGCCCGTGGAGCTGTTTTTT.

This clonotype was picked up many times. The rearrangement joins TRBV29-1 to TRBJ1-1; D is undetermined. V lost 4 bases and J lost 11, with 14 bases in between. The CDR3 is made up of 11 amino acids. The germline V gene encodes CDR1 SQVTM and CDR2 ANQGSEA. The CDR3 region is CSVGHSGVAFF. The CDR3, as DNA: TGCAGCGTTGGACATAGTGGGGTGGCTTTCTTT.

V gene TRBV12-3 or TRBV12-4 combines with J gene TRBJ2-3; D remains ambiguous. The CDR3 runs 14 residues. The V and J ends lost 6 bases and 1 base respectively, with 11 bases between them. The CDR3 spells CASSSDPGTDTQYF. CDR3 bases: TGTGCCAGCAGCTCGGACCCGGGCACAGATACGCAGTATTTT.

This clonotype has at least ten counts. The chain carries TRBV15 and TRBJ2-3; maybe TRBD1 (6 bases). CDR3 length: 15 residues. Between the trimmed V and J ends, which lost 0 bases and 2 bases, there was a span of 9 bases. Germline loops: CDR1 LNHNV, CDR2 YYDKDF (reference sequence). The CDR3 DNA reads TGTGCCACCAGCAGAGAGGGGGCGGCCACAGATACGCAGTATTTT. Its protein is CATSREGAATDTQYF.

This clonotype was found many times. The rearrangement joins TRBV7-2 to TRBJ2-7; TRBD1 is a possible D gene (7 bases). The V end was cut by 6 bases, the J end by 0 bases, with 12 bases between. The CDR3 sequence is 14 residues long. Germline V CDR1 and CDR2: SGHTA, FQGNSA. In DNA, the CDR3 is TGTGCCAGCAGGCAGGGGGGTCCCTCCTACGAGCAGTACTTC. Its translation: CASRQGGPSYEQYF.

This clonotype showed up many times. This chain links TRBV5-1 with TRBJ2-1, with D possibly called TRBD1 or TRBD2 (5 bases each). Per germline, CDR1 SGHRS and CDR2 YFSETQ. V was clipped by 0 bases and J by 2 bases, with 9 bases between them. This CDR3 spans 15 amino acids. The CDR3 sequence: CASSLASGPYNEQFF. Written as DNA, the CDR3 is TGCGCCAGCAGCTTGGCATCGGGGCCCTACAATGAGCAGTTCTTC.

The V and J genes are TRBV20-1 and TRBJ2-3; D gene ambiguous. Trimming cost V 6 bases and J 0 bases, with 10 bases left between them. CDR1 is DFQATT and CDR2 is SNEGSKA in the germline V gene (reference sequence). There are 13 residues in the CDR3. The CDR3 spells CSASHYSTDTQYF. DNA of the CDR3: TGCAGTGCCTCCCACTATAGCACAGATACGCAGTATTTT.

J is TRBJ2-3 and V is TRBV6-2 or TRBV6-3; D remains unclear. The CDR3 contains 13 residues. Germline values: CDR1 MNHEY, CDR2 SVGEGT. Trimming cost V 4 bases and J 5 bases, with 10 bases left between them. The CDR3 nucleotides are TGTGCCAGCAGTTCCTATAGTTTAGATACGCAGTATTTT. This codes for CASSSYSLDTQYF.